These 29 T cell receptor beta chains came from one sample sequenced in a study of technical replicates of blood from a handful of donors. Produced via immunoSEQ multiplex PCR; TCRdb's table is partial and in-frame only. The sample consists of roughly 100,000 clones, approximately 96% of them appearing once. The specimen sequenced was T cells isolated from PBMCs. The receptors here all came from a human donor in good health.

This chain uses TRBV5-1 with TRBJ2-1; D possibly corresponds to TRBD1 (6 bases). The CDR3 contains 14 residues. The V and J ends lost 0 bases and 2 bases respectively, with 6 bases between them. Germline CDR1 reads SGHRS; CDR2 reads YFSETQ. CDR3: CASSLGDTYNEQFF. The CDR3 DNA reads as TGCGCCAGCAGCTTGGGGGACACCTACAATGAGCAGTTCTTC.

A note on this clone: The sample has other DNA sequences that encode this CDR3 too. The chain has TRBV5-1 and TRBJ1-2, with 9 bases aligning to TRBD1. This CDR3 has 14 residues. Looked up from germline, CDR1 is SGHRS and CDR2 is YFSETQ. V trimming: 0 bases; J trimming: 3 bases; junction bases outside the gene matches: 0. CDR3 DNA sequence: TGCGCCAGCAGCTTGGGGACAGGGGACTATGGCTACACCTTC. This codes for CASSLGTGDYGYTF.

The rearrangement uses TRBV2 and TRBJ2-7; D perhaps matches TRBD2 (7 bases). V lost 4 bases, J lost 0 bases, and 13 bases lay in between. The CDR3 is made up of 15 amino acids. CDR1 and CDR2 (germline): SNHLY, FYNNEI. CDR3 DNA: TGTGCCAGCAGTGGAGGGGGGGCGACCTCCTACGAGCAGTACTTC. Translated, it gives CASSGGGATSYEQYF.

J is TRBJ2-3 and V is TRBV6-6, with 8 bases identical to TRBD2. The germline V gene encodes CDR1 MNHNY and CDR2 SVGAGI (reference sequence). The CDR3 loop spans 16 amino acids. V shed 6 bases and J 6 bases; nucleotides not matched to a gene: 14. The CDR3 is CASRPNSGTLGDTQYF. Written as DNA, the CDR3 is TGTGCCAGCAGACCCAATAGCGGGACTCTCGGCGATACGCAGTATTTT.

The rearrangement joins TRBV7-3 to TRBJ2-1; 7 bases fit TRBD2. J gave up 3 bases and V 2 bases, and 10 bases lay outside the gene matches. The CDR3 has 17 amino acids. The germline CDR1 and CDR2 sequences are SGHTA and FQGTGA. CDR3 protein: CASSLGRRGTHYNEQFF. CDR3 DNA: TGTGCCAGCAGCTTAGGTAGGCGGGGGACCCACTACAATGAGCAGTTCTTC.

The chain carries TRBV11-1 and TRBJ1-4; 8 bases align to TRBD1. Trimming cost V 4 bases and J 6 bases; bases outside gene matches: 4. The CDR3 is 14 amino acids. The germline V gene has CDR1 SGHAT and CDR2 FQDESV (reference sequence). The DNA for the CDR3 is TGTGCCAGCAGCTCCCAGGGGGCGCATGAAAAACTGTTTTTT. It codes for CASSSQGAHEKLFF.

The rearrangement joins TRBV6-5 to TRBJ2-5; the match to TRBD1 covers 7 bases. V was clipped by 7 bases and J by 4 bases; unmatched bases: 12. The CDR3 totals 15 residues. Germline assignment: CDR1 MNHEY and CDR2 SVGAGI. The CDR3 sequence: CASNKGAKFSETQYF. The CDR3 bases are TGTGCCAGCAATAAGGGGGCTAAATTCTCAGAGACCCAGTACTTC.

This sequence joins TRBV6-1 and TRBJ2-4; TRBD2 aligns across 9 bases. Trimming took 2 bases from V and 2 from J; bases not matched to a gene: 4. The CDR3 contains 16 residues. Germline V gene sequence: CDR1 MNHNS, CDR2 SASEGT. The CDR3 bases are TGTGCCAGCAGTGAACCACTAGCGGGCCCCAAAAACATTCAGTACTTC. Encoded protein: CASSEPLAGPKNIQYF.

The chain has TRBV9 and TRBJ2-1, with D possibly matching TRBD2 (6 bases). The germline gives CDR1 SGDLS, CDR2 YYNGEE. V was shortened by 1 base and J by 7 bases, with 21 bases between the two germline ends. The CDR3 spans 17 residues. The CDR3 DNA reads as TGTGCCAGCAGCGTATCCCCGATAACCGGGACTCCGAATGAGCAGTTCTTC. Protein sequence: CASSVSPITGTPNEQFF.

The chain uses TRBV5-1 and TRBJ2-7; 9 bases align to TRBD1. This CDR3 region has 13 residues. V lost 5 bases to trimming and J lost 6 bases; unmatched junction nucleotides: 6. Germline loops: CDR1 SGHRS, CDR2 YFSETQ. CDR3 sequence: CASRTGGAAEQYF. The CDR3 coding sequence is TGCGCCAGCAGAACAGGGGGCGCAGCCGAGCAGTACTTC.

This chain joins TRBV6-5 and TRBJ1-2; D not resolved. The CDR3 is 11 residues long. Deletions cut 5 bases from V and 11 bases from J, with 12 bases between. Looked up from germline, CDR1 is MNHEY and CDR2 is SVGAGI. The CDR3 DNA is TGTGCCAGCAGTATTAACGAGCGGTACACCTTC. It specifies CASSINERYTF.

This clone occurred once. CDR3 amino acids: CASSQVGRGTETQYF. The CDR3 coding sequence is TGCGCCAGCAGCCAAGTCGGCAGGGGGACAGAGACCCAGTACTTC. The chain joins TRBV4-1 to TRBJ2-5; 7 nucleotides align to TRBD1. Germline assignment: CDR1 MGHRA and CDR2 YSYEKL. V gave up 1 base and J gave up 4 bases; unmatched junction bases: 6. The CDR3 length is 15 residues.

The J gene is TRBJ2-7, the V gene TRBV25-1; maybe TRBD1 (6 bases). V lost 6 bases and J 2 bases, leaving 17 bases between the germline ends. Germline assignment: CDR1 MGHDK and CDR2 SYGVNS. CDR3 size: 15 residues. The chain's CDR3 is CASSSRDKSTYEQYF. The CDR3 DNA follows: TGTGCCAGCAGCAGCCGGGACAAGTCTACCTACGAGCAGTACTTC.

This chain connects TRBV14 to TRBJ2-1, with D maybe TRBD2 (5 bases). V lost 0 bases, J lost 7 bases, and 16 bases lay in between. CDR3 length equals 16 residues. Germline lookup yields CDR1 SGHDN and CDR2 FVKESK. CDR3 bases: TGTGCCAGCAGCCAAGATGTCAGGAAACGGGGTAATGAGCAGTTCTTC. It encodes CASSQDVRKRGNEQFF.

This clone was seen a single time. The CDR3 sequence: CASRATGSPIQYF. CDR3 sequence (DNA): TGTGCCAGCAGAGCGACAGGGAGTCCCATTCAGTACTTC. J is TRBJ2-4 and V is TRBV6-5; 7 nucleotides line up with TRBD1. Germline loops: CDR1 MNHEY, CDR2 SVGAGI. The junction had 8 bases not matched to a gene; V was cut back by 6 bases and J by 9 bases. The CDR3 has 13 amino acids.

CDR3 region: CASARSGANVLTF. The CDR3 region has the DNA TGTGCCTCCGCTAGATCTGGGGCCAACGTCCTGACTTTC. The J gene is TRBJ2-6, the V gene TRBV5-8; D is ambiguous. The CDR3 sequence is 13 residues long. The V and J ends lost 10 bases and 1 base respectively, with 9 bases between them. Looked up from germline, CDR1 is SGHTS and CDR2 is YDEGEE.

CDR3 coding DNA: TGTGCCAGCAGTGTCCGGGACAGGGGGCCCGAGCAGTACTTC. It encodes CASSVRDRGPEQYF. The chain joins TRBV27 to TRBJ2-7, with 12 bases that match TRBD1. CDR3 length equals 14 residues. With 5 bases clipped from V and 6 bases from J, the junction kept 5 bases outside the gene matches. The germline V gene encodes CDR1 MNHEY and CDR2 SMNVEV (reference sequence).

The chain combines TRBV21-1 with TRBJ2-1; the table's D gene call, TRBD1, was not cross checked with the DNA. TRBV21-1 is an annotated pseudogene. CDR3 length: 15 amino acids. The CDR3 loop reads CASSSGTGGTVEQFF. As DNA, the CDR3 is TGTGCCAGCAGCTCGGGGACAGGGGGGACGGTTGAGCAGTTCTTC.

The genes are TRBV5-1 and TRBJ1-2; 8 positions match TRBD1. This CDR3 region has 17 residues. Losses at the gene ends were 0 bases for V and 1 base for J; bases not matched to a gene: 8. Germline CDR1 reads SGHRS; CDR2 reads YFSETQ. In nucleotides, the CDR3 is TGCGCCAGCAGCTTGGGGTCAGGGGGCGGCGATAACTATGGCTACACCTTC. This sequence encodes CASSLGSGGGDNYGYTF.

The V and J genes are TRBV19 and TRBJ1-1; 7 nucleotides align to TRBD1. The CDR3 is 12 residues long. The junction had 6 bases not matched to a gene; V was cut back by 6 bases and J by 8 bases. The V gene's germline CDR1 is LNHDA and CDR2 SQIVND (reference sequence). Here the CDR3 reads CASRPQGTEAFF. CDR3 DNA sequence: TGTGCCAGTAGGCCACAGGGGACGGAAGCTTTCTTT.

J is TRBJ2-3 and V is TRBV6-5; 7 nucleotides match TRBD2. The V and J ends lost 5 bases and 11 bases, in that order; junction bases with no gene match: 7. This CDR3 comprises 12 residues. Germline-derived CDR1 and CDR2 are MNHEY and SVGAGI. Here the CDR3 reads CASSETSLQQYF. CDR3 in DNA: TGTGCCAGCAGTGAGACTAGCCTCCAGCAGTATTTT.

V gene TRBV2 combines with J gene TRBJ2-5; D is perhaps TRBD2 (5 bases). The CDR3 is 12 amino acids. V was cut by 4 bases and J by 5 bases, with 8 bases left in between. CDR1 is SNHLY, CDR2 FYNNEI, per germline. The CDR3 nucleotides are TGTGCCAGCAGTGGAAGAGGGGAGACCCAGTACTTC. This gives the protein CASSGRGETQYF.

This clone was detected only once. This chain uses TRBV6-5 with TRBJ1-2, with 7 nucleotides matching TRBD1. Germline CDR1 MNHEY, CDR2 SVGAGI. V shed 2 bases, J shed 4 bases, and the junction held 7 bases outside the gene matches. There are 15 residues in the CDR3. CDR3 sequence reads: CASSYADRSSYGYTF. As DNA, the CDR3 is TGTGCCAGCAGTTACGCGGACAGGTCGTCCTATGGCTACACCTTC.

The V gene is TRBV5-1, the J gene TRBJ2-5, with 8 bases that match TRBD1. This CDR3 has 15 residues. Per the germline V gene, CDR1 is SGHRS and CDR2 is YFSETQ. With 1 base clipped from V and 7 bases from J, the junction kept 9 bases outside the gene matches. Here the CDR3 DNA reads TGCGCCAGCAGCTTGATGACAGGGGTGGAAGTGACCCAGTACTTC. It codes for CASSLMTGVEVTQYF.

V usage is TRBV28 and J usage is TRBJ2-7, with D possibly being TRBD2 (6 bases). V was shortened by 11 bases and J by 6 bases, with 26 bases between the two germline ends. The CDR3 consists of 15 residues. Germline V CDR1 and CDR2: MDHEN, SYDVKM. The CDR3 here is CALAAIAAGNFEQYF. The CDR3, as DNA: TGTGCCCTAGCCGCTATAGCGGCGGGGAACTTCGAGCAGTACTTC.

V and J are TRBV11-1 and TRBJ2-7; D possibly corresponds to TRBD2 (5 bases). CDR3 length: 12 amino acids. The V and J ends lost 3 bases and 4 bases respectively, with 7 bases between them. Germline values: CDR1 SGHAT, CDR2 FQDESV (reference sequence). The CDR3 nucleotides are TGTGCCAGCAGCTTGGGGAGTTACGAGCAGTACTTC. It codes for CASSLGSYEQYF.

The rearrangement links TRBV2 to TRBJ1-6, with D possibly being TRBD1 (6 bases). Germline assignment: CDR1 SNHLY and CDR2 FYNNEI. The CDR3 contains 17 residues. Trimming shortened V by 5 bases and J by 2 bases, and 16 bases separated the two germline ends. CDR3 nucleotide sequence: TGTGCCAGCAGTTTGACAGGTTTACTCGCCTATAATTCACCCCTCCACTTT. This sequence encodes CASSLTGLLAYNSPLHF.

J is TRBJ1-1 and V is TRBV27, with no clear D. Deletions cut 5 bases from V and 7 bases from J, with 8 bases between. This CDR3 has 11 amino acids. Germline values: CDR1 MNHEY, CDR2 SMNVEV (reference sequence). DNA of the CDR3: TGTGCCAGCAGTCGCGGTGTTGAAGCTTTCTTT. Translation: CASSRGVEAFF.

The genes are TRBV27 and TRBJ1-6, with a possible D match to TRBD1 (6 bases). Germline CDR1 reads MNHEY; CDR2 reads SMNVEV (reference sequence). The CDR3 has 14 amino acids. The ends were cut back, 8 bases at V and 6 bases at J, with 14 bases in the middle. The DNA for the CDR3 is TGTGCCAGCGGCTTAACAGGGATTAATTCACCCCTCCACTTT. This encodes CASGLTGINSPLHF.